The clone carrying this TCR beta chain has only a few counts. Antigen: not known. TCRdb fed the 5' RACE reads into MiXCR, producing one record per CDR3 protein. This sample has about 1.7 million distinct CDR3 sequences, with 25% to 35% found just once. This sample was taken from a study of identical twins. Study-wide points: With abundant cord blood beta clonotypes, insertions were fewer; memory repertoires showed no such pattern. Modelling approaches yielded underestimates of out-of-frame TCR alpha sharing between monozygotic twins. Out-of-frame beta chain sequences displayed weaker excess sharing between twins.

The CDR3 sequence is 11 residues long. V gave up 5 bases and J gave up 5 bases, with 6 bases separating them. The germline V gene has CDR1 MGHDK and CDR2 SYGVNS. This TCR came from a newborn girl in good health. The rearrangement uses TRBV25-1 and TRBJ1-1; no firm D call. Sequencing was done on a sample of cord blood. Here the CDR3 DNA reads TGTGCCAGCAGTATAAGGACTGAAGCTTTCTTT. Translated: CASSIRTEAFF.